Detailed here is one T cell receptor (beta chain). This entry comes from a study of blood T cells in healthy people across ages. PCR was performed a second time for roughly 7 to 12 cycles using a sample-barcoded 5' primer and a J-beta primer mix. One entry per CDR3 protein, called by TCRdb with MiXCR from the 5' RACE reads. The data hold about 640,000 distinct CDR3 sequences, with 45% to 65% observed a single time. The sample comprised blood. The source is a man in his 60s in good health.

This CDR3 is CASSEAYMAGPSNQPQHF. The DNA of the CDR3 is TGTGCCAGCAGTGAAGCGTATATGGCAGGGCCTTCAAACCAGCCCCAGCATTTT. This chain joins TRBV6-1 and TRBJ1-5; D is possibly TRBD1 (5 bases). Trimming took off 0 bases at V and 7 bases at J, with 22 bases between the two ends. The CDR3 is made up of 18 amino acids. Germline CDR1 reads MNHNS; CDR2 reads SASEGT.